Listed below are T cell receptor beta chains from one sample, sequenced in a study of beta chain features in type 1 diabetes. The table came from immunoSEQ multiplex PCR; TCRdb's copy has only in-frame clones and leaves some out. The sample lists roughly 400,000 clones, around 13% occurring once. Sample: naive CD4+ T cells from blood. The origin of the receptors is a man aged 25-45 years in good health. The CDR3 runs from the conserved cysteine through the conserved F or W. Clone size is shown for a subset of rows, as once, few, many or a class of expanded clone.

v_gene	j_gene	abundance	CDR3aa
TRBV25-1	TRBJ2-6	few	CASRKGSSGANVLTF
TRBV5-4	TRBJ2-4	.	CASSLEPGENIQYF
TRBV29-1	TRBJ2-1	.	CSGRDLEQFF
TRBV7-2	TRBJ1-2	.	CASSSDRTYYGYTF
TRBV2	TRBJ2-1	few	CASSFTRSGEQFF
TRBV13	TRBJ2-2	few	CASSPYSGRNTGELFF
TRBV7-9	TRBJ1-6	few	CASSDETGGDSPLHF
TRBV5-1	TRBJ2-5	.	CASSYTGTAQETQYF
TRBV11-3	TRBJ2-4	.	CASSYLAGEIKNIQYF
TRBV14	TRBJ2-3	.	CASSQGRTAMITDTQYF
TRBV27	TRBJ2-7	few	CASSFVQGSNEQYF
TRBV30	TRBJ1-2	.	CAWRGRDYGYTF
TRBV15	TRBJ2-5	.	CATSKRTSGAQETQYF
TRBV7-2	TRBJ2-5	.	CASSLGRKETQYF
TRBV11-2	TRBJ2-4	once	CASSLLLTAKNIQYF
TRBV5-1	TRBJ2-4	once	CASSLNREVNIQYF
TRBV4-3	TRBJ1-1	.	CASSPDVGSEAFF
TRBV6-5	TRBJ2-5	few	CASSEGKETQYF
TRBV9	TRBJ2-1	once	CASSPTSGSFYGEQFF
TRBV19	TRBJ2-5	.	CASSILGLAGGRETQYF
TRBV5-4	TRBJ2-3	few	CASSLRQATDTQYF
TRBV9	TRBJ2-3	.	CASSVDPATDTQYF
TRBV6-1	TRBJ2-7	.	CASTRESEQYF
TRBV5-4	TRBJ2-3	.	CASRGPLEADTQYF
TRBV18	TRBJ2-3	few	CASSPMAGGADTQYF
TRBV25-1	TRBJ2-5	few	CASMGQVRETQYF
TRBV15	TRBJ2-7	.	CATSRATGEDEQYF
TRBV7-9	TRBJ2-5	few	CASSLEGSPGETQYF